The rows below give T cell receptor beta chains drawn from one sample of a study of blood T cell repertoires in COVID-19. Here immunoSEQ multiplex PCR was the method, and the copy in TCRdb shows in-frame clones only, minus some. The sample has 50,000 to 65,000 clones, approximately 73% seen once. The sample comprised peripheral blood. These receptors were obtained from a woman between 45 and 60 years old with active or convalescent COVID-19. Both conserved end residues are part of each CDR3. Fields, in order: D gene, V gene, J gene, clone size, CDR3 DNA, CDR3 protein. A D gene is named only where the DNA matches it firmly. A clone size is listed for some rows: how often the clone was seen (once, few, many), or a class if it is expanded.

.	TRBV29-1	TRBJ2-5	.	TGCAGCGTTGCCGGGTTAACGGCTGAAGAGACCCAGTACTTC	CSVAGLTAEETQYF
TRBD2	TRBV4-2	TRBJ2-3	.	TGTGCCAGCAGCCGAGGGACTAGCGGGAGCACAGATACGCAGTATTTT	CASSRGTSGSTDTQYF
TRBD1	TRBV7-2	TRBJ2-3	once	TGTGCCAGCAGCTCTGACAGGGGGCGGACAGATACGCAGTATTTT	CASSSDRGRTDTQYF
.	TRBV6-6	TRBJ1-5	once	TGTGCCAGCAGTTACTCGATACAGAGCAATCAGCCCCAGCATTTT	CASSYSIQSNQPQHF
TRBD1	TRBV11-2	TRBJ2-5	.	TGTGCCAGCAGCTTGGGACAGGCCCAAGAGACCCAGTACTTC	CASSLGQAQETQYF
.	TRBV30	TRBJ1-1	.	TGTGCCTGGAGTGTAGGGGTGTTGAAAGGCACTGAAGCTTTCTTT	CAWSVGVLKGTEAFF
.	TRBV24-1	TRBJ1-2	.	TGTGCCACCAGTGATGGCGGGATTAACTATGGCTACACCTTC	CATSDGGINYGYTF
.	TRBV29-1	TRBJ2-3	.	TGCAGCGTTGAACATGGCACAGATACGCAGTATTTT	CSVEHGTDTQYF
.	TRBV29-1	TRBJ2-7	.	TGCAGCGTTGAAAAGGGAGGATCCTACGAGCAGTACTTC	CSVEKGGSYEQYF
.	TRBV7-2	TRBJ2-6	.	TGTGCCAGCAGCTTAGGTAGGCCGGGGTCAGGGGCCAACGTCCTGACTTTC	CASSLGRPGSGANVLTF
.	TRBV7-2	TRBJ1-1	.	TGTGCCAGCAGAAGAGAGATTACGAACACTGAAGCTTTCTTT	CASRREITNTEAFF
TRBD2	TRBV9	TRBJ2-3	few	TGTGCCCTGAGCGAGCGGGGGGAGCGGGGCCTACCAGATACGCAGTATTTT	CALSERGERGLPDTQYF
TRBD1	TRBV7-2	TRBJ1-1	.	TGTGCCAGCAGCTGGACAGGGTTGAACACTGAAGCTTTCTTT	CASSWTGLNTEAFF
.	TRBV4-1	TRBJ2-7	.	TGCGCCAGCAGCCAAGCGGTTAGTAGCCGAACCTACGAGCAGTACTTC	CASSQAVSSRTYEQYF
TRBD1	TRBV5-1	TRBJ1-3	.	TGCGCCAGCAGCACCGGGACAGCTGGAAACACCATATATTTT	CASSTGTAGNTIYF
.	TRBV7-3	TRBJ1-1	.	TGTGCCAGCAGCTTAGATCGGAACAGAGAAGCTTTCTTT	CASSLDRNREAFF
.	TRBV7-8	TRBJ2-3	.	TGTGCCAGCAGCTTAGTTACTAGCACAGATACGCAGTATTTT	CASSLVTSTDTQYF
.	TRBV9	TRBJ2-1	.	TGTGCCAGCAGCACATCAGGAGGTCTCTCCTACAATGAGCAGTTCTTC	CASSTSGGLSYNEQFF
TRBD2	TRBV2	TRBJ2-2	.	TGTGCCAGCAGAGCGGGGTTGAACACCGGGGAGCTGTTTTTT	CASRAGLNTGELFF
.	TRBV5-5	TRBJ2-6	.	TGTGCCAGCAGCTTGAACAGGGCTGGGGCCAACGTCCTGACTTTC	CASSLNRAGANVLTF
.	TRBV7-9	TRBJ1-2	.	TGTGCCAGCAGCGTCCGGGGCCCCAGGGAGGACTATGGCTACACCTTC	CASSVRGPREDYGYTF
.	TRBV5-1	TRBJ2-4	.	TGCGCCAGCAGCCACGGACTAAGGGGAAACATTCAGTACTTC	CASSHGLRGNIQYF
TRBD1	TRBV27	TRBJ2-7	.	TGTGCCAGCAAGGACAGGGTCGCCGGCGAGCAGTACTTC	CASKDRVAGEQYF
.	TRBV11-2	TRBJ2-6	.	TGTGCCAGCAGACCCCCAGGGCGGGGGGCCAACGTCCTGACTTTC	CASRPPGRGANVLTF
.	TRBV20-1	TRBJ2-3	.	TGCAGTGCTAGCTCGGGTACGCAGTATTTT	CSASSGTQYF
TRBD1	TRBV19	TRBJ2-5	.	TGTGCCAGTGGTGGGACAGGGGGCCAGACCCAGTACTTC	CASGGTGGQTQYF
.	TRBV30	TRBJ2-7	few	TGTGCCTGGAGACCGGGACAAAATCAACTGTACTTC	CAWRPGQNQLYF
TRBD2	TRBV19	TRBJ2-5	.	TGTGCCAGTGCCACTAGCGGCCAAGAGACCCAGTACTTC	CASATSGQETQYF
.	TRBV7-2	TRBJ2-1	few	TGTGCCAGCAGCTTAGAGGGGCAGGTGAGTAATGAGCAGTTCTTC	CASSLEGQVSNEQFF
TRBD2	TRBV5-1	TRBJ2-5	.	TGCGCCAGCAGCCCCGGGAGGGGGAGTTGGATAGCCGAGGGAGAGACCCAGTACTTC	CASSPGRGSWIAEGETQYF
TRBD1	TRBV5-1	TRBJ2-1	.	TGCGCCAGCAGCTTGGATCGACAGGGGGGTCCCCAGTTCTTC	CASSLDRQGGPQFF
.	TRBV2	TRBJ2-2	.	TGTGCCAGCAGGCCGGGGGGCCCGAACACCGGGGAGCTGTTTTTT	CASRPGGPNTGELFF
TRBD1	TRBV10-3	TRBJ2-1	few	TGTGCCATCACCCCGACAGGGGATAATGAGCAGTTCTTC	CAITPTGDNEQFF
TRBD2	TRBV25-1	TRBJ2-1	.	TGTGCCAGCAGTGAATCCCTAGCGGGGTCCTACAATGAGCAGTTCTTC	CASSESLAGSYNEQFF
TRBD1	TRBV10-3	TRBJ1-6	.	TGTGCCATCAGTGTCAGGGGGTCGGATTCACCCCTCCACTTT	CAISVRGSDSPLHF
.	TRBV7-2	TRBJ1-1	.	TGTGCCAGCAGCTTAAGAACACCGAGAGGGACTGAAGCTTTCTTT	CASSLRTPRGTEAFF
TRBD2	TRBV20-1	TRBJ2-2	.	TGCAGTGCTAGTACTAGCGGAACCGGGGAGCTGTTTTTT	CSASTSGTGELFF
TRBD1	TRBV6-5	TRBJ1-2	.	TGTGCCAGCGGTTCCAAGGGGGCGGTAAATGGCTACACCTTC	CASGSKGAVNGYTF
TRBD1	TRBV28	TRBJ1-3	.	TGTGCCAGCACCCGGACAGGGGGGTCTGGAAACACCATATATTTT	CASTRTGGSGNTIYF
TRBD2	TRBV9	TRBJ2-7	.	TGTGCCAGCAGCGTGGGGGCAGGGGGCTCCCCGGGACTAGCGGGAGGTTACCCCTACGAGCAGTACTTC	CASSVGAGGSPGLAGGYPYEQYF
.	TRBV10-3	TRBJ1-3	.	TGTGCCATCATTCCCGGGGAAGTGGGAAACACCATATATTTT	CAIIPGEVGNTIYF
.	TRBV6-5	TRBJ1-5	once	TGTGCCAGCAGTTCTGAGTTAAATCAGCCCCAGCATTTT	CASSSELNQPQHF
TRBD2	TRBV30	TRBJ2-7	.	TGTGCCTGGAGTGTACGGAGGACTAGCTTCTCCTACGAGCAGTACTTC	CAWSVRRTSFSYEQYF
.	TRBV9	TRBJ2-3	.	TGTGCCAGCGCCCCCGGGAGCAGCACAGATACGCAGTATTTT	CASAPGSSTDTQYF
.	TRBV30	TRBJ1-2	.	TGTGCCTGGAGGTATCCTAACTATGGCTACACCTTC	CAWRYPNYGYTF
TRBD1	TRBV24-1	TRBJ1-1	.	TGTGCCACCAGAGGGGGCCCAGAAAAGAACACTGAAGCTTTCTTT	CATRGGPEKNTEAFF
.	TRBV6-5	TRBJ2-3	.	TGTGCCAGCAGGACTTTAAGCACAGATACGCAGTATTTT	CASRTLSTDTQYF
.	TRBV21-1	TRBJ2-3	medium-sized	TGTGCCAGTGGGGGCAAACTCACAGATACGCAGTATTTT	CASGGKLTDTQYF
.	TRBV4-1	TRBJ2-3	.	TGCGCCAGCAGCCAAGGTCTCGAGGGCTTACGTTCTTCCACAGATACGCAGTATTTT	CASSQGLEGLRSSTDTQYF
TRBD2	TRBV30	TRBJ2-3	.	TGTGCCTGGAGTGGGGAACGGGCTAGCGGGAGAGTCAGGCGCCTCCCAGATACGCAGTATTTT	CAWSGERASGRVRRLPDTQYF
TRBD2	TRBV24-1	TRBJ2-3	few	TGTGCCACAGCCAACGGGGGGGCTGGAGATACGCAGTATTTT	CATANGGAGDTQYF
.	TRBV6-5	TRBJ1-2	.	TGTGCCAGCAGCCGAAAGGTTCAGGGCTGGGATGGCTACACCTTC	CASSRKVQGWDGYTF
.	TRBV27	TRBJ1-1	.	TGTGCCAGCAGTTTAAGCAGGGCAACTGAAGCTTTCTTT	CASSLSRATEAFF
TRBD1	TRBV10-3	TRBJ1-2	.	TGTGCCATCAGAGAGACAGGGGGCGCATCGGGCTACACCTTC	CAIRETGGASGYTF
TRBD1	TRBV30	TRBJ1-1	.	TGTGCCTGGAGTCACCGAAGACAGGGCCCCACTGAAGCTTTCTTT	CAWSHRRQGPTEAFF
.	TRBV12-3/TRBV12-4	TRBJ2-3	.	TGTGCCAGCAGTTCCTCGGGAGATACGCAGTATTTT	CASSSSGDTQYF
.	TRBV19	TRBJ1-1	.	TGTGCCAGTAGTATTCTAGGGGCGAACACTGAAGCTTTCTTT	CASSILGANTEAFF
.	TRBV2	TRBJ1-6	.	TGTGCCAGCAGTGATGATTCGGGGAGCTCCTATAATTCACCCCTCCACTTT	CASSDDSGSSYNSPLHF
.	TRBV25-1	TRBJ2-1	few	TGTGCCAGCAGTGAAAAAATCAACGAGAGCTCCTACAATGAGCAGTTCTTC	CASSEKINESSYNEQFF
.	TRBV2	TRBJ1-2	.	TGTGTCCTACCGACGAGCAGGGCAACTGGATATGGCTACACCTTC	CVLPTSRATGYGYTF